The clone carrying this T cell receptor (beta chain) was seen more than once but under ten times. The sample is drawn from a study of blood T cells in healthy people across ages. Total RNA, at least 5 micrograms per sample, came from PBMCs. The V gene lost 4 bases and the J gene lost 5 bases, with 14 bases spanning the gap. This CDR3 has 15 amino acids. In germline, CDR1 is MDHEN, CDR2 SYDVKM. A sample-barcoded 5' primer and a J-beta primer mix were used in a second PCR of roughly 6 to 11 cycles. Per-sample output comprised a minimum of 3 million paired-end reads containing CDR3. One entry per CDR3 protein, called by TCRdb with MiXCR from the 5' RACE reads. Of about a million distinct CDR3 sequences in the sample, 48% are singletons; the top ten hold roughly 13%.

The sequence came from a man aged 25-45 years in good health. Sequencing used blood. V is TRBV28 and J is TRBJ1-4; weak D call: TRBD1 (6 bases). This chain's CDR3 is CASSSSGTSNEKLFF. CDR3 bases: TGTGCCAGCAGTTCCTCCGGGACATCCAATGAAAAACTGTTTTTT.